The 27 T cell receptor beta chains listed next were all sequenced from one sample in a study of T cell responses to AZD1222 COVID-19 vaccine. This table comes from immunoSEQ multiplex PCR, and its TCRdb copy is limited to in-frame clones, with some not included. Of 90,000 to 100,000 clones in the sample, around 89% were seen once. This sample comprised peripheral blood, obtained on day 0 of AZD1222 vaccination. These receptors all stem from an adult in good health.

The V call is TRBV7-2, the J call TRBJ2-7, with 10 bases that match TRBD1. This CDR3 spans 15 amino acids. Germline CDR1 is SGHTA and CDR2 is FQGNSA. V lost 6 bases, J lost 3 bases, and 8 bases stayed unmatched. The CDR3 DNA is TGTGCCAGCAGACCCGACAGGGGGCACGTCTACGAGCAGTACTTC. Translating gives CASRPDRGHVYEQYF.

This sequence joins TRBV7-8 and TRBJ2-7; D unclear. Deletions cut 1 base from V and 0 bases from J, with 7 bases between. The CDR3 is made up of 14 amino acids. Germline V gives CDR1 SGHVS, CDR2 FQNEAQ. CDR3 residues: CASSLGPISYEQYF. The DNA of the CDR3 is TGTGCCAGCAGCTTAGGGCCAATCTCCTACGAGCAGTACTTC.

The chain has TRBV11-3 and TRBJ2-7, with D possibly matching TRBD2 (6 bases). Germline V gene data show CDR1 as SGHNT and CDR2 as YENEEA. Trimming stripped 3 bases from V and 6 bases from J, with 12 bases between. The CDR3 length is 13 residues. CDR3 sequence (DNA): TGTGCCAGCAGCTTGGGCGGGGCTACCGAGCAGTACTTC. Encoded protein: CASSLGGATEQYF.

The chain uses TRBV25-1 and TRBJ1-5; 10 nucleotides agree with TRBD1. CDR1 is MGHDK, CDR2 SYGVNS, per germline. The CDR3 extends over 14 amino acids. Germline trimming cut 8 bases from V and 6 bases from J; bases unmatched to any gene: 7. The CDR3 is CASQGQGMFQPQHF. The CDR3 bases are TGTGCCAGCCAGGGACAGGGGATGTTTCAGCCCCAGCATTTT.

A single count supports this clone. The chain links TRBV6-5 to TRBJ2-1; 9 nucleotides align to TRBD1. Per the germline V gene, CDR1 is MNHEY and CDR2 is SVGAGI. The CDR3 has 15 amino acids. Germline trimming cut 6 bases from V and 3 bases from J; bases unmatched to any gene: 6. The CDR3 is CASSAGTGYYNEQFF. DNA of the CDR3: TGTGCCAGCAGCGCCGGGACAGGGTACTACAATGAGCAGTTCTTC.

This clone has just one count. The V gene is TRBV7-2, the J gene TRBJ2-7; D remains unclear. Germline CDR1 and CDR2: SGHTA and FQGNSA. The V end lost 5 bases, the J end lost 0 bases, and 14 bases lay between the germline ends. The CDR3 sequence is 15 residues long. Here the CDR3 reads CASSPSSGRSYEQYF. The CDR3 coding sequence is TGTGCCAGCAGCCCATCCTCAGGCCGCTCCTACGAGCAGTACTTC.

The V call is TRBV11-2, the J call TRBJ2-3, with D maybe TRBD1 (5 bases). CDR1 and CDR2 (germline): SGHAT, FQNNGV. V was trimmed by 1 base and J by 0 bases, leaving 8 bases between them. The CDR3 contains 15 residues. The CDR3 bases are TGTGCCAGCAGCTTAGTTTGGGGCAGCACAGATACGCAGTATTTT. Its protein is CASSLVWGSTDTQYF.

V usage is TRBV7-3 and J usage is TRBJ2-2; weak D call: TRBD2 (5 bases). Trimming left V 2 bases short and J 1 base short, with 14 bases between. This CDR3 comprises 17 residues. Germline loops: CDR1 SGHTA, CDR2 FQGTGA. The CDR3 protein is CASSLVWQEENTGELFF. The CDR3 bases are TGTGCCAGCAGCTTAGTCTGGCAGGAGGAGAACACCGGGGAGCTGTTTTTT.

This clone has just a few counts. The chain links TRBV28 to TRBJ1-2, with 8 bases lining up with TRBD1. CDR3 length: 15 residues. Germline CDR1 and CDR2: MDHEN and SYDVKM. The V gene end was trimmed by 6 bases and the J gene end by 5 bases; junction bases not matched to a gene: 11. CDR3 bases: TGTGCCAGCAGCCCAACAGGGGGTATAAATTATGGCTACACCTTC. It translates to CASSPTGGINYGYTF.

The rearrangement uses TRBV12-3 or TRBV12-4 and TRBJ1-3; D call uncertain. Trimming cost V 8 bases and J 4 bases, with 9 bases left between them. The CDR3 length is 12 residues. This chain's CDR3 is CASRHWGNTIYF. DNA for the CDR3: TGTGCCAGCCGGCACTGGGGAAACACCATATATTTT.

The rearrangement links TRBV4-3 to TRBJ1-2; the D gene is possibly TRBD1 (6 bases). The length of the CDR3 is 15 residues. V shed 1 base and J shed 3 bases, with 12 bases lying between them. The germline CDR1 and CDR2 sequences are LGHNA and YSLEER. The CDR3 bases are TGCGCCAGCAGCCAAGGAGGCAGGGGCGACTATGGCTACACCTTC. Translation: CASSQGGRGDYGYTF.

The V gene is TRBV2, the J gene TRBJ1-5; a weak D match, TRBD1 (5 bases). The germline CDR1 and CDR2 sequences are SNHLY and FYNNEI. The CDR3 runs to 12 residues. Deletions cut 6 bases from V and 3 bases from J, with 6 bases between. CDR3 region: CASRGVNQPQHF. DNA of the CDR3: TGTGCCAGCAGGGGGGTCAATCAGCCCCAGCATTTT.

This sequence joins TRBV5-1 and TRBJ2-5, with unresolved D. V gave up 5 bases and J gave up 2 bases, with 4 bases separating them. CDR3 length equals 11 residues. Germline V gene data show CDR1 as SGHRS and CDR2 as YFSETQ. As DNA, the CDR3 is TGCGCCAGCAGGGGGCAAGAGACCCAGTACTTC. This sequence encodes CASRGQETQYF.

The chain recombines TRBV18 with TRBJ1-1; 8 bases agree with TRBD1. The V segment lost 6 bases and the J segment 0 bases; nucleotides outside the gene matches: 12. This CDR3 is 17 amino acids long. Germline CDR1 KGHSH, CDR2 LQKENI. The CDR3 DNA reads TGTGCCAGCTCCCCAAAACAGGGGGTTGGGCTGAACACTGAAGCTTTCTTT. Its translation is CASSPKQGVGLNTEAFF. The whole variable domain, filled in from reference TRBV18 and TRBJ1-1, reads NAGVMQNPRHLVRRRGQEARLRCSPMKGHSHVYWYRQLPEEGLKFMVYLQKENIIDESGMPKERFSAEFPKEGPSILRIQQVVRGDSAAYFCASSPKQGVGLNTEAFFGQGTRLTVV.

The chain employs TRBV28 and TRBJ1-6, with 8 bases that match TRBD1. The CDR3 is made up of 12 amino acids. V lost 5 bases, J lost 14 bases, and 5 bases stayed unmatched. The germline V gene has CDR1 MDHEN and CDR2 SYDVKM. The CDR3 protein is CASSPDRGALHF. The CDR3 DNA reads TGTGCCAGCAGTCCAGACAGGGGAGCCCTCCACTTT.

The V call is TRBV20-1, the J call TRBJ1-1; D gene uncertain. Trimming removed 3 bases at V and 1 base at J, with 9 bases between. Germline V gene lookup returns CDR1 DFQATT and CDR2 SNEGSKA (reference sequence). The CDR3 is made up of 13 amino acids. CDR3 sequence (DNA): TGCAGTGCTAGTGGCAGGAGGAACACTGAAGCTTTCTTT. This encodes CSASGRRNTEAFF.

The V gene is TRBV28, the J gene TRBJ2-4; no firm D call. The V and J ends lost 5 bases and 0 bases respectively, with 8 bases between them. This CDR3 has 14 amino acids. Germline V gene sequence: CDR1 MDHEN, CDR2 SYDVKM. CDR3 sequence: CASSPPGAKNIQYF. The DNA for the CDR3 is TGTGCCAGCAGTCCTCCCGGAGCCAAAAACATTCAGTACTTC.

This chain links TRBV7-3 with TRBJ1-1; 7 nucleotides match TRBD1. The V segment lost 1 base and the J segment 5 bases; nucleotides outside the gene matches: 4. The germline V gene has CDR1 SGHTA and CDR2 FQGTGA. This CDR3 comprises 14 residues. The CDR3 region is CASSLRQGSTEAFF. The CDR3 DNA reads as TGTGCCAGCAGCTTAAGACAGGGTTCGACTGAAGCTTTCTTT.

CDR3 loop: CASSYRDRKPGAFF. The CDR3 bases are TGTGCCAGCAGCTACCGGGACAGGAAACCCGGAGCTTTCTTT. The chain recombines TRBV7-2 with TRBJ1-1; 8 positions agree with TRBD1. The trim removed 4 bases at V and 10 bases at J, leaving 11 bases unmatched. CDR3 length: 14 amino acids. Germline CDR1 SGHTA, CDR2 FQGNSA.

The chain employs TRBV28 and TRBJ2-5; possible D gene TRBD1, 6 bases. V lost 6 bases and J lost 0, with 14 bases in between. CDR1 is MDHEN and CDR2 is SYDVKM in the germline V gene. The CDR3 sequence is 15 residues long. The CDR3 sequence is CASRPLDSYQETQYF. CDR3 sequence (DNA): TGTGCCAGCAGACCCTTGGACAGCTACCAAGAGACCCAGTACTTC.

This clone was seen a single time. The chain employs TRBV18 and TRBJ2-5; D is ambiguous. The CDR3 consists of 13 residues. In germline, CDR1 is KGHSH, CDR2 LQKENI. V was pared by 3 bases and J by 5 bases, with 10 bases between. The CDR3 bases are TGTGCCAGCTCACCCTCCCGAGCCGAGACCCAGTACTTC. Its protein product is CASSPSRAETQYF.

The J gene is TRBJ1-1, the V gene TRBV6-5; 9 bases fit TRBD1. The CDR3 contains 16 residues. Germline lookup yields CDR1 MNHEY and CDR2 SVGAGI. Losses at the gene ends were 4 bases for V and 2 bases for J; bases not matched to a gene: 8. The CDR3 region is CASSFLPGQGNTEAFF. In DNA, the CDR3 is TGTGCCAGCAGTTTCTTACCGGGACAGGGTAACACTGAAGCTTTCTTT.

This chain uses TRBV19 with TRBJ2-2; D might be TRBD1 (5 bases). The V gene's germline CDR1 is LNHDA and CDR2 SQIVND (reference sequence). The CDR3 covers 14 residues. V lost 6 bases, J lost 1 base, and 9 bases lay in between. The CDR3 region is CASSRTRNTGELFF. CDR3 in DNA: TGTGCCAGTAGCAGGACAAGGAACACCGGGGAGCTGTTTTTT. The variable domain in full, completed from reference TRBV19 and TRBJ2-2, reads DGGITQSPKYLFRKEGQNVTLSCEQNLNHDAMYWYRQDPGQGLRLIYYSQIVNDFQKGDIAEGYSVSREKKESFPLTVTSAQKNPTAFYLCASSRTRNTGELFFGEGSRLTVL.

This rearrangement joins TRBV28 to TRBJ1-4; possibly TRBD1 for D (6 bases). Germline-derived CDR1 and CDR2 are MDHEN and SYDVKM. V gave up 6 bases and J gave up 7 bases, with 18 bases separating them. CDR3 length: 15 amino acids. For the CDR3, the DNA is TGTGCCAGCAGCGTCTCAACAGGGCTTCGTGAAAAACTGTTTTTT. Translation gives CASSVSTGLREKLFF.

This clone appeared once. The chain carries TRBV10-3 and TRBJ1-2; a weak D match, TRBD1 (6 bases). The V end was cut by 7 bases, the J end by 0 bases, with 21 bases between. Germline values: CDR1 ENHRY, CDR2 SYGVKD. The CDR3 is made up of 17 amino acids. The DNA of the CDR3 is TGTGCCATCACCATGCTACCAACAGGGAGCACTAACTATGGCTACACCTTC. Its translation is CAITMLPTGSTNYGYTF.

CDR3 DNA sequence: TGTGCCAGCAGCTCGTACCCGCCGGGACAGGGGGCGGGAAACACCGGGGAGCTGTTTTTT. Encoded protein: CASSSYPPGQGAGNTGELFF. The chain couples TRBV7-6 to TRBJ2-2; 12 nucleotides agree with TRBD1. Per germline, CDR1 SGHVS and CDR2 FNYEAQ. The CDR3 loop spans 20 amino acids. The trim removed 4 bases at V and 2 bases at J, leaving 14 bases unmatched.

The J gene is TRBJ1-5, the V gene TRBV7-8; D is ambiguous. V was clipped by 8 bases and J by 1 base, with 9 bases between them. CDR1 SGHVS and CDR2 FQNEAQ come from the germline V gene. This CDR3 spans 13 amino acids. CDR3 in DNA: TGTGCCAGCGGTGGGTCCAGCAATCAGCCCCAGCATTTT. It specifies CASGGSSNQPQHF.